This TCR beta chain was captured in a study of CD8 T cells in Susac syndrome (dated 2019 in TCRdb). Notes on the research overall: Among the Susac syndrome patients who were sequenced, clinically active disease was present in more than 5 and clinical remission was observed in about eight. At blood withdrawal, Susac syndrome patients were therapy-naive, treated with corticosteroids (with IVIg additionally given to some), or treated with IVIg alone. Repertoire sequencing was used to test whether CD8+ T cell activation and differentiation in Susac syndrome was antigen driven.

For this clonotype: The specificity of this receptor is unknown. Within one base of it there is no much larger clone, and no base qualities were kept.

Peripheral blood CD8+ and CD4+ T cells from healthy donors, Susac syndrome patients and multiple sclerosis patients were profiled using high-throughput TCR beta sequencing. The Susac syndrome patients fulfilled recently defined diagnostic criteria for definite or probable disease. CD8+ TEMRA cells were enriched by FACS, while bulk CD8+ and CD4+ T cells were purified by magnetic negative isolation. Blood was drawn into EDTA tubes, processed within 24 hours, and PBMCs were isolated by density gradient centrifugation. PBMCs intended for TCR sequencing were cryopreserved in liquid nitrogen and were subsequently thawed in a 37 degrees C water bath. The sorted or isolated CD4+, CD8+ and CD8+ TEMRA cells reached a purity of at least 90%. As encoded in the germline V gene, CDR1 is SQVTM while CDR2 is ANQGSEA. The CDR3 starts with the cysteine, ends with the phenylalanine, and has 13 residues. Just CDR3 DNA is preserved here, 39 bases in frame from base 1. V ends up 7 bases short and J 2 bases short, with an unmatched junction base count of 4.

Results and caveats for the whole study, not just this receptor: The number of individuals in the TCR sequencing and HLA analysis was recognized as being relatively small. No clonal expansion was detected in the CD4+ T cell repertoire of Susac syndrome patients.

RNA was extracted with the RNeasy kit and roughly 0.45 to 1 ug was reverse transcribed using random hexamers. TCR beta CDR3 regions were amplified with the immunoSEQ multiplex PCR assay covering 54 Vbeta and 13 Jbeta segments. PCR amplification bias was corrected using a synthetic template baseline for primer optimization and computational correction. In the original analysis: Reads were assigned to V, D and J genes according to IMGT and analyzed in immunoSEQ Analyzer, with only productive sequences retained. Clonality was calculated as one minus the Shannon entropy normalized by log2 of the number of productive unique sequences. For each patient and control, public and private clones were evaluated among the 100 most prevalent clones. Susac-specific clones were defined as absent from healthy and MS cohorts, 850 to 1,300 published viral clones and other ImmuneACCESS disease sequences. TCRdb reprocessing: public reads trimmed at Q25 with fastp, clones called with MiXCR, in-frame beta chains kept. Each entry merges the rows of one CDR3 protein and shows their most common DNA and genes. What appears here as the V and J calls and clone size reflects TCRdb's work, not the paper's. The sample table records about 140,000 distinct CDR3 sequences; roughly 94% of these occur just once. The top ten clones comprise more than 0.14% of the sample.

This receptor chain uses TRBV29-1 and TRBJ2-2; 7 junctional bases match TRBD1. The clonotype originates from a human donor with Susac syndrome. The sequencing sample was made of CD4+ T cells from PBMCs. DNA sequence: TGCAGCGCTAACAGGGGCAACACCGGGGAGCTGTTTTTT. Its amino acids are CSANRGNTGELFF.